Listed below are T cell receptor beta chains from one sample, sequenced in a study of blood T cell repertoires in COVID-19. Data came from immunoSEQ multiplex PCR; TCRdb stores just in-frame clones and leaves some out. The sample records 150,000 to 200,000 clones, more than 70% being singletons. Sequenced: PBMCs or T cells enriched from blood (not recorded which). Receptors were obtained from a man aged 40-50 years who had recovered from COVID-19. Both conserved end residues are part of each CDR3. A D gene is named only where the DNA matches it firmly. Only some rows state a clone size, as once, few, many or a class for expanded clones.

V: TRBV4-1; J: TRBJ1-4; size: NA; D: NA; DNA: TGCGCCAGCAGCCGGGGGACACAAACTAATGAAAAACTGTTTTTT; CDR3: CASSRGTQTNEKLFF
V: TRBV19; J: TRBJ1-1; size: NA; D: TRBD1; DNA: TGTGCCAGCACGTATGACAGGGGGGGGAACACTGAAGCTTTCTTT; CDR3: CASTYDRGGNTEAFF
V: TRBV3-1/TRBV3-2; J: TRBJ1-6; size: NA; D: TRBD1; DNA: TGTGCCTGCCAAGGACAGGGCGCTAATTCACCCCTCCACTTT; CDR3: CACQGQGANSPLHF
V: TRBV6-5; J: TRBJ1-4; size: NA; D: TRBD1; DNA: TGTGCCAGCATGGGGGACAGTAATGAAAAACTGTTTTTT; CDR3: CASMGDSNEKLFF
V: TRBV19; J: TRBJ2-2; size: NA; D: NA; DNA: TGTGCCAGTACACACAGGGCCAACACCGGGGAGCTGTTTTTT; CDR3: CASTHRANTGELFF
V: TRBV10-3; J: TRBJ2-3; size: NA; D: NA; DNA: TGTGCCATCAGACCGGGACAGGGGACACTAGCGGGTTCCACAGATACGCAGTATTTT; CDR3: CAIRPGQGTLAGSTDTQYF
V: TRBV4-2; J: TRBJ1-1; size: NA; D: TRBD1; DNA: TGTGCCAGCAGCCAAGAGGGCCCGGGACAGGGCGAAGCTTTCTTT; CDR3: CASSQEGPGQGEAFF
V: TRBV5-4; J: TRBJ2-3; size: NA; D: TRBD2; DNA: TGTGCCAGCAGGGCGGGACTAGCGGGGTCTAGCACAGATACGCAGTATTTT; CDR3: CASRAGLAGSSTDTQYF
V: TRBV29-1; J: TRBJ2-4; size: NA; D: TRBD1; DNA: TGCAGCGTTGTCCCGGGACAGCAAAACATTCAGTACTTC; CDR3: CSVVPGQQNIQYF
V: TRBV30; J: TRBJ1-5; size: NA; D: NA; DNA: TGTGCCTGGAGTGTAGGGACATTCAATCAGCCCCAGCATTTT; CDR3: CAWSVGTFNQPQHF
V: TRBV13; J: TRBJ2-5; size: NA; D: NA; DNA: TGTGCCAGCAGCTTAGGGCAGGGGGGCTTCCAAGAGACCCAGTACTTC; CDR3: CASSLGQGGFQETQYF
V: TRBV5-1; J: TRBJ1-1; size: few; D: TRBD1; DNA: TGCGCCAGCACCTTGGGTGGGACAGGGGGCGCGGGGACTGAAGCTTTCTTT; CDR3: CASTLGGTGGAGTEAFF
V: TRBV20-1; J: TRBJ2-7; size: NA; D: NA; DNA: TGCAGTGCTAGTTTCACAGGTGGCTACGAGCAGTACTTC; CDR3: CSASFTGGYEQYF
V: TRBV30; J: TRBJ1-1; size: NA; D: NA; DNA: TGTGCCTGGTCGACAGGTATCTCTTCTGATAAGTGCGTCTTT; CDR3: CAWSTGISSDKCVF
V: TRBV18; J: TRBJ2-2; size: NA; D: NA; DNA: TGTGCCAGCTCACCATCCGGGGACACCGGGGAGCTGTTTTTT; CDR3: CASSPSGDTGELFF
V: TRBV2; J: TRBJ1-1; size: NA; D: NA; DNA: TGTGCCGGTGCGTACACTGAAGCTTTCTTT; CDR3: CAGAYTEAFF
V: TRBV6-5; J: TRBJ2-4; size: once; D: NA; DNA: TGTGCCAGCAACTTTGAGATAGCCAAAAACATTCAGTACTTC; CDR3: CASNFEIAKNIQYF
V: TRBV5-6; J: TRBJ2-7; size: NA; D: TRBD1; DNA: TGTGCCAGCAGCTTTATGGGGACAGGGTCCGAGCAGTACTTC; CDR3: CASSFMGTGSEQYF
V: TRBV5-1; J: TRBJ2-1; size: once; D: TRBD2; DNA: TGCGCCAGCAGCCCGAGCGGGGGGAGGAATGAGCAGTTCTTC; CDR3: CASSPSGGRNEQFF
V: TRBV30; J: TRBJ2-5; size: NA; D: TRBD2; DNA: TGTGCCTGGAATCGACTAGCGGGGGGGCGGCGAGAGACCCAGTACTTC; CDR3: CAWNRLAGGRRETQYF
V: TRBV24-1; J: TRBJ1-2; size: NA; D: NA; DNA: TGTGCCACCAGTTCCGACCCGTCTTCCCGGGGTGGCTACACCTTC; CDR3: CATSSDPSSRGGYTF
V: TRBV5-6; J: TRBJ2-5; size: NA; D: NA; DNA: TGTGCCAGCAGCGACACCAAAGAGACCCAGTACTTC; CDR3: CASSDTKETQYF
V: TRBV7-2; J: TRBJ2-7; size: NA; D: TRBD2; DNA: TGTGCCAGCAGCCCACATGGGAGGGAGGAGCAGTACTTC; CDR3: CASSPHGREEQYF
V: TRBV29-1; J: TRBJ2-5; size: NA; D: TRBD1; DNA: TGCAGCGTTCGAGTCGCAGGGGGACGGGAGACCCAGTACTTC; CDR3: CSVRVAGGRETQYF
V: TRBV7-9; J: TRBJ1-2; size: NA; D: NA; DNA: TGTGCCAGCAGCTTATCGGTCGGAGGCTATGGCTACACCTTC; CDR3: CASSLSVGGYGYTF
V: TRBV5-1; J: TRBJ2-3; size: NA; D: NA; DNA: TGCGCCAGCAGCTTAAACCTAGCCTCAGATACGCAGTATTTT; CDR3: CASSLNLASDTQYF
V: TRBV6-5; J: TRBJ2-5; size: NA; D: TRBD2; DNA: TGTGCCAGCAGGGGGACTAGCGGGGTTCAAGAGACCCAGTACTTC; CDR3: CASRGTSGVQETQYF
V: TRBV5-1; J: TRBJ2-3; size: NA; D: TRBD1; DNA: TGCGCCAGCAGCTTCGGACAGGGTGGCACAGATACGCAGTATTTT; CDR3: CASSFGQGGTDTQYF
V: TRBV10-2; J: TRBJ2-5; size: NA; D: NA; DNA: TGCGCCAGCAGTGAGCCATCCGGGACATCTCGACTGTCCGGCGAGACCCAGTACTTC; CDR3: CASSEPSGTSRLSGETQYF
V: TRBV7-3; J: TRBJ2-3; size: NA; D: TRBD2; DNA: TGTGCCAGCAGCCGTCGTAGCGGGGGTCTTGCAGATACGCAGTATTTT; CDR3: CASSRRSGGLADTQYF
V: TRBV5-4; J: TRBJ2-5; size: NA; D: TRBD2; DNA: TGTGCCAGCAGCTCCCGGGAGTTGACAGCGGGGTGGGGAGAGACCCAGTACTTC; CDR3: CASSSRELTAGWGETQYF
V: TRBV18; J: TRBJ1-3; size: NA; D: NA; DNA: TGTGCCAGCTCACCACAGAACACACCTGGAAACACCATATATTTT; CDR3: CASSPQNTPGNTIYF
V: TRBV5-1; J: TRBJ1-2; size: few; D: NA; DNA: TGCGCCAGCAGCTTGGAGTCCCTCGGGGGGGGCTACACCTTC; CDR3: CASSLESLGGGYTF
V: TRBV7-9; J: TRBJ2-1; size: NA; D: TRBD2; DNA: TGTGCCAGCCCTACTCCGGGGGGGCCAGGTGAGCAGTTCTTC; CDR3: CASPTPGGPGEQFF
V: TRBV7-8; J: TRBJ2-1; size: NA; D: TRBD2; DNA: TGTGCCAGCAGCCCAACCTGGGGAGCGGGGGGGAAATACAATGAGCAGTTCTTC; CDR3: CASSPTWGAGGKYNEQFF
V: TRBV2; J: TRBJ2-2; size: NA; D: NA; DNA: TGTGCCAGCCGCGGCACTTACACCGGGGAGCTGTTTTTT; CDR3: CASRGTYTGELFF
V: TRBV15; J: TRBJ2-5; size: NA; D: TRBD2; DNA: TGTGCCACCAGCAGGACTAGCGGGGAACTGCGTTTCGGGACCCAGTACTTC; CDR3: CATSRTSGELRFGTQYF
V: TRBV11-2; J: TRBJ2-1; size: NA; D: NA; DNA: TGTGCCACCGAGAGGCGGGAAGTCCACAATGAGCAGTTCTTC; CDR3: CATERREVHNEQFF
V: TRBV5-1; J: TRBJ1-2; size: few; D: NA; DNA: TGCGCCAGCAGCTTGGCGGGGAGCCTCTATGGCTACACCTTC; CDR3: CASSLAGSLYGYTF
V: TRBV7-7; J: TRBJ2-7; size: NA; D: TRBD2; DNA: TGTGCCAGCAGCCCTAGCGGGGGAGGCTACGAGCAGTACTTC; CDR3: CASSPSGGGYEQYF
V: TRBV6-5; J: TRBJ2-7; size: few; D: NA; DNA: TGTGCCAGCAACCCAGGGGGGACCTACGAGCAGTACTTC; CDR3: CASNPGGTYEQYF
V: TRBV30; J: TRBJ1-1; size: NA; D: NA; DNA: TGTGCCTGGAGCCCCGGACATACCAACACTGAAGCTTTCTTT; CDR3: CAWSPGHTNTEAFF
V: TRBV30; J: TRBJ2-2; size: NA; D: NA; DNA: TGTGCCTGGAGTCTTAACACCGGGGAGCTGTTTTTT; CDR3: CAWSLNTGELFF
V: TRBV11-3; J: TRBJ1-1; size: NA; D: NA; DNA: TGTGCCAGCAGCCGGGGGGAGGGCACTGAAGCTTTCTTT; CDR3: CASSRGEGTEAFF
V: TRBV29-1; J: TRBJ1-1; size: NA; D: NA; DNA: TGCAGCGGATCCACTGGGAACACTGAAGCTTTCTTT; CDR3: CSGSTGNTEAFF
V: TRBV5-1; J: TRBJ1-5; size: NA; D: TRBD1; DNA: TGCGCCAGCAGCTTGGGGGACAGGGTGGAGCAGCCCCAGCATTTT; CDR3: CASSLGDRVEQPQHF
V: TRBV14; J: TRBJ1-2; size: NA; D: TRBD1; DNA: TGTGCCAGCAGCCAAGCATTGGGGACAGGGGGCTTGGACTATGGCTACACCTTC; CDR3: CASSQALGTGGLDYGYTF
V: TRBV2; J: TRBJ1-4; size: NA; D: TRBD1; DNA: TGTGCCAGCAGGGACAGGCCTAATGAAAAACTGTTTTTT; CDR3: CASRDRPNEKLFF
V: TRBV29-1; J: TRBJ1-1; size: once; D: NA; DNA: TGCAGCGTTTATCGCGGAGGTGAAGCTTTCTTT; CDR3: CSVYRGGEAFF
V: TRBV30; J: TRBJ2-1; size: NA; D: NA; DNA: TGTGCCTGGAGTTCGACTAGGGACGGTGAGCAGTTCTTC; CDR3: CAWSSTRDGEQFF
V: TRBV20-1; J: TRBJ1-2; size: NA; D: NA; DNA: TGCAGTGCTTTCCAGGGTGTAGGCTACACCTTC; CDR3: CSAFQGVGYTF
V: TRBV9; J: TRBJ2-5; size: NA; D: TRBD2; DNA: TGTGCCAGCAGCGACCCTAGCGGGGGTGAGACCCAGTACTTC; CDR3: CASSDPSGGETQYF